The present TCR beta chain was sequenced within a study of T cell repertoires in cytomegalovirus infection. The wider study: Public signatures in TCR beta pointed to CMV infection and matching HLA type.

TCRdb re-called the reads with MiXCR, one entry per CDR3 protein. The sample includes around 440,000 distinct CDR3 sequences, approximately 10% of them seen just once. V was cut by 4 bases and J by 0 bases, with 12 bases left in between. The CDR3 consists of 15 residues. CDR1 is SGHTA and CDR2 is FQGTGA in the germline V gene. This clonotype was counted ten times or more. The receptor's source is a human donor in good health (CMV status not recorded). Some clones in this sample may be carry-over from other donors' samples. Source material: PBMCs. This sequence joins TRBV7-3 and TRBJ1-1; possibly TRBD1 for D (6 bases). The CDR3 DNA reads as TGTGCCAGCAGCTCTTGGACAGACATGAACACTGAAGCTTTCTTT. It is translated as CASSSWTDMNTEAFF.